Below are 18 T cell receptor beta chains sequenced from a single sample in a study of T cells in Graves' hyperthyroidism and ophthalmopathy. Amplified TCR beta CDR3 regions came from RNA transcripts. An initial round of RT-PCR targeting the TCR CDR3 relied on the HTBI primer set. TCRdb re-called the multiplex PCR reads with MiXCR, one entry per CDR3 protein. Of approximately 600,000 distinct CDR3 sequences listed, roughly 20% are singletons. The sequencing sample was made of blood. Every receptor here comes from a man between 25 and 39 years old with Graves' ophthalmopathy.

The chain joins TRBV7-2 to TRBJ2-2; 7 bases line up with TRBD1. Trimming cost V 10 bases and J 5 bases; bases outside gene matches: 10. CDR1 is SGHTA, CDR2 FQGNSA, per germline. There are 14 residues in the CDR3. The CDR3 loop is CATRSRQGTGELFF. The CDR3 nucleotides are TGTGCCACCCGGTCAAGACAGGGAACCGGGGAGCTGTTTTTT.

V and J are TRBV6-2 or TRBV6-3 and TRBJ2-1; D not certain. Trimming stripped 2 bases from V and 8 bases from J, with 13 bases between. The germline CDR1 and CDR2 sequences are MNHEY and SVGEGT. This CDR3 has 14 amino acids. CDR3 bases: TGTGCCAGCAGTTACCCGCCCGGGTCTCATGAGCAGTTCTTC. Translating gives CASSYPPGSHEQFF.

This clonotype was observed a handful of times. The J gene is TRBJ2-7, the V gene TRBV20-1; D not certain. Germline CDR1 and CDR2: DFQATT and SNEGSKA (reference sequence). The CDR3 length is 13 residues. The V end lost 5 bases, the J end lost 0 bases, and 11 bases lay between the germline ends. The CDR3 nucleotides read TGCAGTGCTCCGACAAAATACTCCTACGAGCAGTACTTC. Translation gives CSAPTKYSYEQYF.

A few counts support this clonotype. V and J are TRBV4-1 and TRBJ1-6; no clear D. Germline values: CDR1 MGHRA, CDR2 YSYEKL. This CDR3 contains 15 residues. Trimming left V 0 bases short and J 11 bases short, with 14 bases between. CDR3 sequence (DNA): TGCGCCAGCAGCCAAGATCCAGCGACAACGGCACCCCTCCACTTT. It is translated as CASSQDPATTAPLHF.

This chain links TRBV29-1 with TRBJ1-2; tentative D call: TRBD1 (6 bases). The length of the CDR3 is 18 residues. Deletions cut 1 base from V and 0 bases from J, with 21 bases between. Germline-derived CDR1 and CDR2 are SQVTM and ANQGSEA. CDR3 DNA: TGCAGCGTTGAAGGTTTAAGTCGTACAGGGTCCACTAACTATGGCTACACCTTC. It yields the protein CSVEGLSRTGSTNYGYTF.

This clonotype was seen ten or more times. V gene TRBV20-1 combines with J gene TRBJ2-1; D uncertain. V dropped 4 bases and J dropped 1 base, with 5 bases sitting between them. The CDR3 spans 12 residues. Germline CDR1 is DFQATT and CDR2 is SNEGSKA (reference sequence). CDR3 amino acids: CSAIPSYNEQFF. In DNA form, the CDR3 reads TGCAGTGCTATACCATCCTACAATGAGCAGTTCTTC.

This clonotype was seen ten or more times. J is TRBJ1-1 and V is TRBV18; TRBD1 aligns across 9 bases. This CDR3 is 14 amino acids long. V dropped 5 bases and J dropped 3; count of bases not matched to a gene: 4. Per the germline V gene, CDR1 is KGHSH and CDR2 is LQKENI. CDR3 sequence (DNA): TGTGCCAGCTCATGGGGACAGGGAGACACTGAAGCTTTCTTT. It is translated as CASSWGQGDTEAFF.

This clonotype was observed many times. V gene TRBV28 combines with J gene TRBJ2-7; 12 bases are a match to TRBD2. The CDR3 runs to 14 residues. The V gene end was trimmed by 6 bases and the J gene end by 6 bases; junction bases not matched to a gene: 6. Per the germline V gene, CDR1 is MDHEN and CDR2 is SYDVKM. CDR3 sequence (DNA): TGTGCCAGCAGCCGACTAGCGGGAGACGGCGAGCAGTACTTC. It is translated as CASSRLAGDGEQYF.

This clonotype was found many times. The gene calls are TRBV20-1 and TRBJ1-1; TRBD1 matches at 9 bases. Germline loops: CDR1 DFQATT, CDR2 SNEGSKA (reference sequence). This CDR3 region has 15 residues. V lost 0 bases to trimming and J lost 5 bases; unmatched junction nucleotides: 7. The CDR3 sequence: CSAREGGQGKTEAFF. CDR3 DNA: TGCAGTGCTAGAGAGGGCGGACAGGGGAAAACTGAAGCTTTCTTT.

This clonotype was observed once. The junction and the germline gene differ at one end; a read error may be behind it. The chain employs TRBV7-9 and TRBJ2-1, with 7 bases that match TRBD2. This CDR3 is 19 amino acids long. Germline lookup yields CDR1 SEHNR and CDR2 FQNEAQ (reference sequence). The CDR3 region is CASSLMGEGESGSYNGQFF. CDR3 coding DNA: TGTGCCAGCAGCTTAATGGGGGAGGGCGAGTCAGGTTCCTACAATGGGCAGTTCTTC. The variable domain in full, completed from reference TRBV7-9 and TRBJ2-1, reads DTGVSQNPRHKITKRGQNVTFRCDPISEHNRLYWYRQTLGQGPEFLTYFQNEAQLEKSRLLSDRFSAERPKGSFSTLEIQRTEQGDSAMYLCASSLMGEGESGSYNGQFFGPGTRLTVL.

This clonotype was seen ten or more times. DNA for the CDR3: TGTGCCAGCAGCTTAGAGGGCAGGGACTATGGCTACACCTTC. Amino acid sequence: CASSLEGRDYGYTF. The rearrangement joins TRBV7-2 to TRBJ1-2, with a possible D match to TRBD1 (5 bases). The CDR3 is 14 residues long. With 1 base removed from V and 3 bases from J, the gap between germline ends came to 9 bases. From germline, CDR1 is SGHTA and CDR2 FQGNSA.

Concerning this clonotype itself: At one end, the junction sequence differs from germline, possibly due to a read error. V gene TRBV29-1 combines with J gene TRBJ2-1; 9 bases line up with TRBD2. The CDR3 has 14 residues. The germline gives CDR1 SQVTM, CDR2 ANQGSEA. CDR3 amino acids: CSVDGGRAYNEHFF. In DNA, the CDR3 is TGCAGCGTTGACGGCGGGAGGGCCTACAATGAGCACTTCTTC.

This clonotype was detected only a few times. The chain joins TRBV2 to TRBJ2-3; D unresolved. CDR3 length: 14 residues. Looked up from germline, CDR1 is SNHLY and CDR2 is FYNNEI. Trimming took 2 bases from V and 10 from J, leaving 16 bases between them. The CDR3 spells CASSEFLDVSPQYF. CDR3 bases: TGTGCCAGCAGTGAATTTCTAGACGTTTCACCGCAGTATTTT.

This clonotype was counted many times. The V call is TRBV12-3 or TRBV12-4, the J call TRBJ2-7, with D hard to call. V was trimmed by 3 bases and J by 9 bases, leaving 12 bases between them. The CDR3 loop spans 12 amino acids. In DNA form, the CDR3 reads TGTGCCAGCAGTTTCACTGACTCCATGCAGTACTTC. Amino acids: CASSFTDSMQYF.

This clonotype was picked up a small number of times. For the CDR3, the DNA is TGTGCCAGCACCCTCCGGGACAGGGGCCTCAGTTACTATGGCTACACCTTC. It yields the protein CASTLRDRGLSYYGYTF. The rearrangement uses TRBV7-8 and TRBJ1-2; 10 nucleotides agree with TRBD1. With 7 bases clipped from V and 3 bases from J, the junction kept 14 bases outside the gene matches. The CDR3 loop spans 17 amino acids. CDR1 SGHVS and CDR2 FQNEAQ come from the germline V gene. The full variable domain, completed using reference TRBV7-8 and TRBJ1-2, is GAGVSQSPRYKVAKRGQDVALRCDPISGHVSLFWYQQALGQGPEFLTYFQNEAQLDKSGLPSDRFFAERPEGSVSTLKIQRTQQEDSAVYLCASTLRDRGLSYYGYTFGSGTRLTVV.

This clonotype was counted at least ten times. The gene calls are TRBV30 and TRBJ2-3, with TRBD2 as a possible D gene (6 bases). Per germline, CDR1 GTSNPN and CDR2 SVGIG (reference sequence). Trimming cost V 5 bases and J 6 bases, with 12 bases left between them. The CDR3 contains 12 residues. The CDR3 DNA is TGTGCCTGGGGCGGGGCAGCGGATACGCAGTATTTT. This sequence encodes CAWGGAADTQYF.

This clonotype was found a few times. The CDR3 reads CASSESQDTQYF. The DNA of the CDR3 is TGTGCCAGCAGTGAATCTCAAGATACGCAGTATTTT. The chain couples TRBV2 to TRBJ2-3, with unresolved D. Trimming removed 2 bases from V and 5 bases from J, with 5 bases in between. CDR3 size: 12 residues. Germline V gene lookup returns CDR1 SNHLY and CDR2 FYNNEI.

J is TRBJ1-2 and V is TRBV19; perhaps TRBD1 as D (6 bases). Germline V CDR1 and CDR2: LNHDA, SQIVND (reference sequence). This CDR3 is built from 16 residues. V shed 2 bases and J shed 1 base, with 14 bases lying between them. The CDR3 is CASSITSGTSNYGYTF. CDR3 sequence (DNA): TGTGCCAGTAGTATAACCTCCGGGACAAGTAACTATGGCTACACCTTC.